Detailed here is one TCR beta chain. Treatment described: roughly 18 received Ad26.COV2.S at low or high dose, single or two shots; five or six received placebo; per-sample allocation not given. Day 63 after the first injection of vaccine or placebo was the sampling time. This sample stems from a study of Ad26.COV2.S vaccination and SARS-CoV-2 variants. Study at large: Within the COV1001 Ad26.COV2.S trial arm, the donor was enrolled.

Data came from immunoSEQ multiplex PCR; TCRdb stores just in-frame clones and leaves some out. This sample yields around 400,000 clones, of which roughly 90% are seen a single time; 1.5% to 2% belongs to the top ten. This clonotype was sampled from a person aged 18 to 65 who received the Ad26.COV2.S COVID-19 vaccine or a placebo. The sample consisted of peripheral blood, taken in a trial of Ad26.COV2.S vaccine versus placebo.

For the CDR3, the DNA is TGTGCCAGCAGCCCGCGGCGGGGGATGAACACTGAAGCTTTCTTT. Protein product: CASSPRRGMNTEAFF. The V call is TRBV11-2, the J call TRBJ1-1; tentative D call: TRBD1 (5 bases). This CDR3 spans 15 amino acids. Trimming took 5 bases from V and 0 from J, leaving 13 bases between them. Germline CDR1 SGHAT, CDR2 FQNNGV.